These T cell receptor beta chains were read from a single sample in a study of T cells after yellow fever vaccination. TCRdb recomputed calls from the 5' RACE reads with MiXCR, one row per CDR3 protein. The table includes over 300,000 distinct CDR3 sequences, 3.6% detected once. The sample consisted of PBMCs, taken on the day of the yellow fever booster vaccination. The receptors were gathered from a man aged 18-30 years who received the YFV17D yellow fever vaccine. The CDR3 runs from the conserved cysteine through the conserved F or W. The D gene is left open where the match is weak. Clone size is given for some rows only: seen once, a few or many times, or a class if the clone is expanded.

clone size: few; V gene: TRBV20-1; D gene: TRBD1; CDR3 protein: CSAKKSGQGNYGYTF
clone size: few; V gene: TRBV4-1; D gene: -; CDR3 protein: CASSQEPPRVRAQYF
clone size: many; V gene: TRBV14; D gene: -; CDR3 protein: CASSHGRKLFF
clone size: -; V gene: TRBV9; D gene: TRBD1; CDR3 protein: CASSTTGQGLAYGYTF
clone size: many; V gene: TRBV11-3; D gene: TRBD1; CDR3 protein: CASSAGTGSYNEQFF
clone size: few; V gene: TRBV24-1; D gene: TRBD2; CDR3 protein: CATSDPRLAGSNEQFF
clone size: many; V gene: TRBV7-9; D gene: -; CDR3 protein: CASTPQGGNTEAFF
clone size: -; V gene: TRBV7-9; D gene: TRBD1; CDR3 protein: CASSGGTGNYEQYF
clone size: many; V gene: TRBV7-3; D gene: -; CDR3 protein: CASSPGHTPETQYF
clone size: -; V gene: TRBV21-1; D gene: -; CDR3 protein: CASSKEVGLGNEQFF
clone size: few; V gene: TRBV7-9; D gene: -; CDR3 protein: CASRAGPDSVYGYTF
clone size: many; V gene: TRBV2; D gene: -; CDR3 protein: CASGSISGANVLTF
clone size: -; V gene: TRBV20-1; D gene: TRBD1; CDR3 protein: CSARERVTTGNLSYEQYF
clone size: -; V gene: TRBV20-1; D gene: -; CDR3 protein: CSAMSGANVLTF
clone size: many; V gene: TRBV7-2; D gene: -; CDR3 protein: CASSLLPGAGSKNIQYF
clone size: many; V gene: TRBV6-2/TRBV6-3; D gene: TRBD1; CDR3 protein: CASRQGWNSPLHF
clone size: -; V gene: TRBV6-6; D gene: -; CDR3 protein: CASRSQTYEQYF
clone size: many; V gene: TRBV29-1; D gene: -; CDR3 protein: CSVEGMGRNIQYF
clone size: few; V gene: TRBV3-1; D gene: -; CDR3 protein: CASSQTSYEQYF
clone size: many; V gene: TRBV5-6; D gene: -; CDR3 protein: CASSEPRGPGTDTQYF
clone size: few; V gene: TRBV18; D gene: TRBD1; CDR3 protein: CASSQGQGISSYNEQFF
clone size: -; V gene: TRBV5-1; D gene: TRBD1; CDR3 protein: CASSFPRQGNGELFF
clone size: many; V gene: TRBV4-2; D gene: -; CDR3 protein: CASSQGGKEKLFF
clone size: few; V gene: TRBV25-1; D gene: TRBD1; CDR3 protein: CASTQWDRDYGYTF
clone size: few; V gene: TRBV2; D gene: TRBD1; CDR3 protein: CASGQVNSGNTIYF
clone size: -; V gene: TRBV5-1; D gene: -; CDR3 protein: CASSLDDNSPLHF
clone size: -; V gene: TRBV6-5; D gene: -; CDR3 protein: CASTRTRAQNTQYF
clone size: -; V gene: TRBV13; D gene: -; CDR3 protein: CASSLEGDEKLFF
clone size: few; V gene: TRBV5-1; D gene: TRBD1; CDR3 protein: CASKKGQDYEQYF
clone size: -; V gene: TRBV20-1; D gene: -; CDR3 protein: CSAPRVSGANVLTF
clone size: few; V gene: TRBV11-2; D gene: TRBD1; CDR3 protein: CASSGRGRNYGYTF
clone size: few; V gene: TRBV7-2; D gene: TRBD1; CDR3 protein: CASSFSGTVSGYTF
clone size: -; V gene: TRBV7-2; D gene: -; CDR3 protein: CASRLVARGGGSDTQYF
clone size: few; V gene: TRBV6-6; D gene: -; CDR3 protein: CASSSSGRQGQFF
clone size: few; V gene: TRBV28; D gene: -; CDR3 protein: CASSFSLGQPQHF
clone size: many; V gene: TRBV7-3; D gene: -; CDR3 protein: CASSPPGSTGELFF
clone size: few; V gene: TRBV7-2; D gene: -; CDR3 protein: CASSTASSLAGTDTQYF
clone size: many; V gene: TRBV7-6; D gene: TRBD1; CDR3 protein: CASSLETRTGEETQYF
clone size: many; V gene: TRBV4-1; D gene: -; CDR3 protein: CASSQESVNQPQHF
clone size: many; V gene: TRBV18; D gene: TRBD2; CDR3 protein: CASSQSGGAVDTQYF
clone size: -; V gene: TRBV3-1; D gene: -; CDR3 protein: CASSQESGNGYTF
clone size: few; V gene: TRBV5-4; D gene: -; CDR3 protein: CASSFPGADEKLFF
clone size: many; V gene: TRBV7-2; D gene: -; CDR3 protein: CASSQDSPADTQYF
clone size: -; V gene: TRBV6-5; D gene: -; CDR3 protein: CASSYSNDPLRVDTQYF
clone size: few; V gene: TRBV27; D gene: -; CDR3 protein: CASSSPQSTDTQYF
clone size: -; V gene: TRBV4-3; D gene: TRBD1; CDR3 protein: CASSQDLGTGAISYNEQFF
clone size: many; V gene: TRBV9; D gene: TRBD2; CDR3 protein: CASSVAEAGGPNEQFF
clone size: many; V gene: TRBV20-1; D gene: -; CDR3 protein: CSVTDTQYF
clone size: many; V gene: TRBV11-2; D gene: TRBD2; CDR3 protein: CASSSLAGRTDTQYF
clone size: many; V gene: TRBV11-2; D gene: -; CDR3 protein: CASSLEANEQFF
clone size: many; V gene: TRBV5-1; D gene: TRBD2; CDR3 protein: CASSLGFAGDTDTQYF
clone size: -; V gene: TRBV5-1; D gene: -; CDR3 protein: CASSLVWAGGQETQYF
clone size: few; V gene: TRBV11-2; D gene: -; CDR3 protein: CASSLGEVGANVLTF